A selection of T cell receptor beta chains follows, all from one sample in a study of blood T cell repertoires in COVID-19. Clones were read by immunoSEQ multiplex PCR, and TCRdb kept only the in-frame ones, dropping some. Here the sample spans approximately 360,000 clones, about 87% being singletons. Sequenced input: PBMCs or T cells enriched from blood (not recorded which). Every receptor here comes from a man aged 35 to 55 in a cohort exposed to, infected with or recovered from COVID-19 (not recorded which). The CDR3 runs from the conserved cysteine through the conserved F or W. A D gene is named only where the DNA matches it firmly.

D gene,J gene,V gene,CDR3 length,CDR3 DNA,CDR3 protein
TRBD1,TRBJ2-7,TRBV19,16,TGTGCCAGTAGTATTGGCACCACAGGGGTGGCCTACGAGCAGTACTTC,CASSIGTTGVAYEQYF
TRBD2,TRBJ2-7,TRBV18,15,TGTGCCAGCTCACCACCGAGCGGGAGGGCCTACGAGCAGTACTTC,CASSPPSGRAYEQYF
TRBD1,TRBJ1-2,TRBV7-2,15,TGTGCCAGCAGCTCGGGACAGGGGGTGGAATATGGCTACACCTTC,CASSSGQGVEYGYTF
.,TRBJ2-1,TRBV14,15,TGTGCCAGCAGCCAATTGGGGAGCTCCTACAATGAGCAGTTCTTC,CASSQLGSSYNEQFF
.,TRBJ1-1,TRBV10-3,16,TGTGCCATCAGTGAGATCCCCGCAGGGTCGAACACTGAAGCTTTCTTT,CAISEIPAGSNTEAFF
.,TRBJ2-6,TRBV6-5,15,TGTGCCAGCAGCCAACTATTCTCTGGGGCCAACGTCCTGACTTTC,CASSQLFSGANVLTF
TRBD2,TRBJ2-3,TRBV5-1,18,TGCGCCAGCAGTGTACTGGGACTAGCGGGAGGGAGCCCAGATACGCAGTATTTT,CASSVLGLAGGSPDTQYF
.,TRBJ2-5,TRBV29-1,14,TGCAGCGTTGAAGAGAATAGGCGGGATGAGACCCAGTACTTC,CSVEENRRDETQYF
TRBD1,TRBJ2-2,TRBV5-1,15,TGCGCCAGCAGCTTGTCCACAGGGGGACCCGGGGAGCTGTTTTTT,CASSLSTGGPGELFF
TRBD2,TRBJ2-7,TRBV5-4,16,TGTGCCAGCAGCTTGCGAGGAGCGGGAAGCTCCTACGAGCAGTACTTC,CASSLRGAGSSYEQYF